This passage covers 29 T cell receptor beta chains from one sample sequenced in a study of cytomegalovirus exposure and HLA in healthy donors (dated by TCRdb to about 2017). Library preparation employed the immunoSEQ multiplex PCR assay. For the multiplex PCR, a mixture combining 60 forward primers for TCR Vbeta segments and 13 reverse primers for TCR Jbeta segments was used. In its TCRdb copy, this immuneACCESS table keeps in-frame sequences only and misses some clones. Where compared with another copy, unresolved V genes explain less than half of these, and the others have no known cause. The sample table contains 95,000 to 150,000 clones; only one count was recorded for roughly three fifths of them. The top ten clones comprise more than 1.5% of the sample. Sequenced material: PBMCs. The source of these receptors is a man aged 18 to 35 in good health and CMV-seronegative.

The chain carries TRBV7-9 and TRBJ2-7, with TRBD2 identical over 11 bases. This CDR3 spans 16 amino acids. The germline CDR1 and CDR2 sequences are SEHNR and FQNEAQ (reference sequence). Trimming cost V 5 bases and J 6 bases; bases outside gene matches: 12. CDR3 sequence: CASSPPRASGRCEQYF. In nucleotides, the CDR3 is TGTGCCAGCAGCCCCCCTCGGGCTAGCGGGAGGTGCGAGCAGTACTTC.

This clone was counted a few times. The sample carries other DNA sequences with the same CDR3. The chain combines TRBV5-1 with TRBJ2-6; D is unclear. There are 18 residues in the CDR3. CDR1 is SGHRS, CDR2 YFSETQ, per germline. Deletions cut 0 bases from V and 0 bases from J, with 13 bases between. This CDR3 reads CASSLVLGPSSGANVLTF. The CDR3 DNA is TGCGCCAGCAGCTTGGTTCTAGGCCCCAGCTCTGGGGCCAACGTCCTGACTTTC.

This chain uses TRBV2 with TRBJ1-5, with 9 bases fitting TRBD1. The CDR3 is made up of 15 amino acids. Trimming took 6 bases from V and 1 from J; bases not matched to a gene: 4. Germline V lookup: CDR1 SNHLY, CDR2 FYNNEI. The CDR3 DNA is TGTGCCAGCAGAAGACAGGGGGAGAGCAATCAGCCCCAGCATTTT. Its translation: CASRRQGESNQPQHF. Full variable domain (rest looked up from reference TRBV2 and TRBJ1-5): EPEVTQTPSHQVTQMGQEVILRCVPISNHLYFYWYRQILGQKVEFLVSFYNNEISEKSEIFDDQFSVERPDGSNFTLKIRSTKLEDSAMYFCASRRQGESNQPQHFGDGTRLSIL.

The chain uses TRBV29-1 and TRBJ2-1; 9 positions match TRBD2. Germline values: CDR1 SQVTM, CDR2 ANQGSEA. The CDR3 covers 14 residues. The V segment lost 6 bases and the J segment 8 bases; nucleotides outside the gene matches: 11. Here the CDR3 DNA reads TGCAGCGTGGTAGCGGGAGCCCTCCCCCATGAGCAGTTCTTC. Translation gives CSVVAGALPHEQFF.

The gene calls are TRBV11-3 and TRBJ2-7; 11 nucleotides line up with TRBD2. CDR1 is SGHNT, CDR2 YENEEA, per germline. The CDR3 loop spans 15 amino acids. V gave up 5 bases and J gave up 1 base; unmatched junction bases: 4. The CDR3 bases are TGTGCCAGCAGCGACGGGACTAGCGGATCCTACGAGCAGTACTTC. It yields the protein CASSDGTSGSYEQYF.

This clone was seen more than once but under ten times. The chain links TRBV7-8 to TRBJ2-1; D remains ambiguous. The CDR3 is 14 amino acids. Trimming left V 3 bases short and J 9 bases short, with 15 bases between. The germline V gene encodes CDR1 SGHVS and CDR2 FQNEAQ. The CDR3 loop is CASSFSPSLFEQFF. Here the CDR3 DNA reads TGTGCCAGCAGCTTTTCCCCTAGTTTGTTTGAGCAGTTCTTC.

J is TRBJ1-5 and V is TRBV28; no clear D gene. Germline-derived CDR1 and CDR2 are MDHEN and SYDVKM. V dropped 6 bases and J dropped 2 bases, with 17 bases sitting between them. CDR3 length: 16 residues. The CDR3 DNA sequence: TGTGCCAGCAGCCTAAGGGCGGGGTTAGGCAATCAGCCCCAGCATTTT. Residues: CASSLRAGLGNQPQHF.

The rearrangement joins TRBV7-9 to TRBJ2-7; TRBD2 matches 10 bases. The length of the CDR3 is 14 residues. Germline CDR1 and CDR2: SEHNR and FQNEAQ (reference sequence). Trimming took 5 bases from V and 4 from J; bases not matched to a gene: 5. The CDR3 DNA reads TGTGCCAGCAGCCAGAAAGCGGGAGGGTACGAGCAGTACTTC. Residues: CASSQKAGGYEQYF. Full variable domain (outside the CDR3, taken from reference TRBV7-9 and TRBJ2-7): DTGVSQNPRHKITKRGQNVTFRCDPISEHNRLYWYRQTLGQGPEFLTYFQNEAQLEKSRLLSDRFSAERPKGSFSTLEIQRTEQGDSAMYLCASSQKAGGYEQYFGPGTRLTVT.

The CDR3 loop reads CASSHFRAGYEQYF. As DNA, the CDR3 is TGCGCCAGCAGCCATTTCCGGGCAGGGTACGAGCAGTACTTC. J is TRBJ2-7 and V is TRBV4-3; possibly TRBD1 for D (5 bases). V gave up 3 bases and J gave up 4 bases, with 13 bases separating them. The germline V gene has CDR1 LGHNA and CDR2 YSLEER. This CDR3 is built from 14 residues.

The genes are TRBV19 and TRBJ2-7, with TRBD2 matching 7 bases. The V and J ends lost 4 bases and 4 bases, in that order; junction bases with no gene match: 10. The CDR3 totals 15 residues. CDR1 is LNHDA, CDR2 SQIVND, per germline (reference sequence). Written as DNA, the CDR3 is TGTGCCAGTAGTACAGACCAGGGAGGGGATTACGAGCAGTACTTC. Its translation is CASSTDQGGDYEQYF.

The chain combines TRBV5-1 with TRBJ2-3, with 7 nucleotides matching TRBD1. CDR1 and CDR2 (germline): SGHRS, YFSETQ. Trimming took 5 bases from V and 3 from J; bases not matched to a gene: 6. The CDR3 length is 14 residues. The CDR3 reads CASRPGQNTDTQYF. In nucleotides, the CDR3 is TGCGCCAGCAGGCCGGGACAGAATACAGATACGCAGTATTTT.

In regard to this clone: Other DNA sequences within the sample encode an identical CDR3. This chain joins TRBV9 and TRBJ1-5; weak D call: TRBD1 (5 bases). The CDR3 spans 14 residues. V shed 5 bases and J shed 4 bases, with 13 bases lying between them. Germline lookup yields CDR1 SGDLS and CDR2 YYNGEE. CDR3 loop: CASSGGGINQPQHF. The CDR3 DNA is TGTGCCAGCAGTGGGGGGGGGATAAATCAGCCCCAGCATTTT.

The chain is built from TRBV6-1 and TRBJ1-2, with 9 positions matching TRBD1. Trimming took 6 bases from V and 7 from J; bases not matched to a gene: 6. CDR1 and CDR2 (germline): MNHNS, SASEGT. The CDR3 contains 13 residues. In DNA form, the CDR3 reads TGTGCCAGCAGGAGGACAGGGGAGAGTGGCTACACCTTC. Amino acids: CASRRTGESGYTF.

This clone has just a few counts. The J gene is TRBJ2-7, the V gene TRBV6-6; weak D call: TRBD1 (6 bases). With 5 bases removed from V and 5 bases from J, the gap between germline ends came to 10 bases. This CDR3 is 12 amino acids long. Looked up from germline, CDR1 is MNHNY and CDR2 is SVGAGI (reference sequence). CDR3 loop: CASSPQGNEQYF. The CDR3 DNA reads TGTGCCAGCAGTCCACAGGGTAACGAGCAGTACTTC.

The chain recombines TRBV7-9 with TRBJ2-1; TRBD2 aligns across 9 bases. CDR3 length: 15 residues. From germline, CDR1 is SEHNR and CDR2 FQNEAQ (reference sequence). J gave up 11 bases and V 3 bases, and 11 bases lay outside the gene matches. DNA of the CDR3: TGTGCCAGCAGCTTGGGACTAGCCTACCCGGGACAGCAGTTCTTC. Its translation: CASSLGLAYPGQQFF.

The V call is TRBV7-6, the J call TRBJ2-2, with 10 bases fitting TRBD2. Germline values: CDR1 SGHVS, CDR2 FNYEAQ. After removal of 1 base from V and 5 bases from J, the junction contained 4 bases not matched to a gene. The CDR3 consists of 16 residues. Here the CDR3 reads CASSLVSGRSTGELFF. The DNA for the CDR3 is TGTGCCAGCAGCTTAGTTAGCGGGAGGTCAACCGGGGAGCTGTTTTTT.

The chain employs TRBV19 and TRBJ2-3; TRBD1 aligns across 8 bases. With 6 bases clipped from V and 1 base from J, the junction kept 3 bases outside the gene matches. The V gene's germline CDR1 is LNHDA and CDR2 SQIVND (reference sequence). CDR3 length: 14 amino acids. In nucleotides, the CDR3 is TGTGCCAGTAGGATGACAGGGGGCACAGATACGCAGTATTTT. It specifies CASRMTGGTDTQYF.

This rearrangement joins TRBV28 to TRBJ1-1; the match to TRBD1 covers 8 bases. CDR1 is MDHEN and CDR2 is SYDVKM in the germline V gene. The CDR3 is 15 amino acids. V shed 3 bases, J shed 1 base, and the junction held 4 bases outside the gene matches. The CDR3 DNA is TGTGCCAGCAGTTTGATCGGACAGGGGAACACTGAAGCTTTCTTT. Its protein is CASSLIGQGNTEAFF. Full variable domain (missing parts from reference TRBV28 and TRBJ1-1): DVKVTQSSRYLVKRTGEKVFLECVQDMDHENMFWYRQDPGLGLRLIYFSYDVKMKEKGDIPEGYSVSREKKERFSLILESASTNQTSMYLCASSLIGQGNTEAFFGQGTRLTVV.

CDR3 bases: TGTGCCAGCAGTCCGCTCGACAGGGCGGGCTACGAGCAGTACTTC. Its protein is CASSPLDRAGYEQYF. The chain couples TRBV27 to TRBJ2-7, with 7 bases identical to TRBD1. Germline values: CDR1 MNHEY, CDR2 SMNVEV (reference sequence). J was trimmed by 3 bases and V by 5 bases; bases with no gene match: 10. The length of the CDR3 is 15 residues.

This chain connects TRBV7-7 to TRBJ2-5; 15 positions match TRBD2. The ends lost 5 bases at V and 11 bases at J; junction bases unmatched: 9. The CDR3 has 15 residues. Germline V gene data show CDR1 as SSHAT and CDR2 as FNYEAQ (reference sequence). The CDR3 loop reads CASSPGLAGGREQYF. CDR3 DNA: TGTGCCAGCAGCCCCGGACTAGCGGGAGGGAGGGAGCAGTACTTC. The variable domain in full, completed from reference TRBV7-7 and TRBJ2-5, reads GAGVSQSPRYKVTKRGQDVTLRCDPISSHATLYWYQQALGQGPEFLTYFNYEAQPDKSGLPSDRFSAERPEGSISTLTIQRTEQRDSAMYRCASSPGLAGGREQYFGPGTRLLVL.

CDR3 DNA sequence: TGCGCCAGCAGCTCGCTCTTGGACAGCCCAGGGGGCCCTAACTATGGCTACACCTTC. Translating gives CASSSLLDSPGGPNYGYTF. This rearrangement joins TRBV5-1 to TRBJ1-2, with 8 bases fitting TRBD1. The CDR3 consists of 19 residues. V was clipped by 3 bases and J by 0 bases; unmatched bases: 16. The germline V gene has CDR1 SGHRS and CDR2 YFSETQ.

This sequence joins TRBV28 and TRBJ2-7; no reliable D call. The germline V gene encodes CDR1 MDHEN and CDR2 SYDVKM. V dropped 6 bases and J dropped 4 bases, with 13 bases sitting between them. CDR3 length: 13 residues. The CDR3 here is CASRAPSGYEQYF. Written as DNA, the CDR3 is TGTGCCAGCAGGGCCCCCTCAGGTTACGAGCAGTACTTC.

The V and J genes are TRBV6-1 and TRBJ1-5, with 7 bases that match TRBD1. The junction had 6 bases not matched to a gene; V was cut back by 7 bases and J by 0 bases. The CDR3 totals 15 residues. Germline V gives CDR1 MNHNS, CDR2 SASEGT. The DNA for the CDR3 is TGTGCCAGCACCTGGACAGGAACTAGCAATCAGCCCCAGCATTTT. This sequence encodes CASTWTGTSNQPQHF.

CDR3 bases: TGTGCCAGCAGCTTAGGAGTCTCCAACTATGGCTACACCTTC. This sequence encodes CASSLGVSNYGYTF. This chain uses TRBV11-2 with TRBJ1-2; no clear D gene. Looked up from germline, CDR1 is SGHAT and CDR2 is FQNNGV. V gave up 1 base and J gave up 2 bases, with 8 bases separating them. This CDR3 has 14 amino acids.

The chain is built from TRBV9 and TRBJ2-3; the match to TRBD2 covers 8 bases. This CDR3 is built from 16 residues. V was clipped by 0 bases and J by 1 base; unmatched bases: 4. Germline CDR1 and CDR2: SGDLS and YYNGEE. CDR3 bases: TGTGCCAGCAGCGTAGCTCCAGCGGGGGGCACAGATACGCAGTATTTT. It specifies CASSVAPAGGTDTQYF.

Comment on this clone: The junction shows a germline mismatch at one end, possibly a read error. V usage is TRBV19 and J usage is TRBJ2-7; 8 nucleotides align to TRBD2. The CDR3 totals 15 residues. Germline CDR1 reads LNHDA; CDR2 reads SQIVND (reference sequence). The CDR3, as DNA: TGTGCGAGTAAGCAAGCGGGAGTGGGGACTTACGAGCAGTACTTC. It encodes CASKQAGVGTYEQYF.

The chain joins TRBV19 to TRBJ2-5; TRBD2 is a possible D gene (7 bases). Between the trimmed V and J ends, which lost 10 bases and 10 bases, there was a span of 22 bases. Germline assignment: CDR1 LNHDA and CDR2 SQIVND (reference sequence). This CDR3 spans 13 amino acids. DNA for the CDR3: TGTGCCACCGGAGGCACCACGGGGGGCAGCCAGTACTTC. It codes for CATGGTTGGSQYF.

This clone was observed a single time. This CDR3 reads CASSEPLGAGVHYNEQFF. The CDR3 DNA reads as TGTGCCAGCAGTGAACCCCTTGGAGCGGGCGTTCACTACAATGAGCAGTTCTTC. The rearrangement links TRBV6-1 to TRBJ2-1; weak D call: TRBD2 (6 bases). CDR3 length: 18 amino acids. V was shortened by 2 bases and J by 3 bases, with 20 bases between the two germline ends. In germline, CDR1 is MNHNS, CDR2 SASEGT.

The rearrangement uses TRBV28 and TRBJ2-7, with 9 bases matching TRBD2. CDR3 size: 14 residues. Germline V gene lookup returns CDR1 MDHEN and CDR2 SYDVKM. V trimming: 7 bases; J trimming: 3 bases; junction bases outside the gene matches: 7. For the CDR3, the DNA is TGTGCCAGCATTGCGGGGGGGGCTCGCTACGAGCAGTACTTC. Translated: CASIAGGARYEQYF.